Listed here are 32 T cell receptor beta chains from one sample, sequenced in a study of blood T cell repertoires in COVID-19. Profiled with immunoSEQ multiplex PCR; TCRdb holds only in-frame clones, not every one. Of approximately 67,000 clones in the sample, around 82% are singletons; the top ten hold roughly 6.7%. The sample comprised peripheral blood. These receptors were taken from a man in his 60s with acute or convalescent COVID-19.

The chain recombines TRBV30 with TRBJ1-5, with a possible D match to TRBD1 (5 bases). V was trimmed by 1 base and J by 6 bases, leaving 10 bases between them. Germline values: CDR1 GTSNPN, CDR2 SVGIG (reference sequence). The CDR3 has 13 amino acids. Written as DNA, the CDR3 is TGTGCCTGGAGTGAGGGGTTAGGTCAGCCCCAGCATTTT. Translation gives CAWSEGLGQPQHF.

The gene calls are TRBV30 and TRBJ1-2, with TRBD1 matching over 8 bases. Per germline, CDR1 GTSNPN and CDR2 SVGIG (reference sequence). Trimming took 2 bases from V and 5 from J; bases not matched to a gene: 10. The CDR3 has 15 residues. This chain's CDR3 is CAWSSSRGLGYGYTF. In nucleotides, the CDR3 is TGTGCCTGGAGTTCCTCCAGGGGGCTGGGGTATGGCTACACCTTC.

This clone was counted a few times. The CDR3 DNA is TGTGCCAGCAGTGAAGGGACAGGGGTCTACGAGCAGTACTTC. Translation gives CASSEGTGVYEQYF. The rearrangement links TRBV2 to TRBJ2-7; 9 nucleotides align to TRBD1. V dropped 1 base and J dropped 3; count of bases not matched to a gene: 1. The CDR3 is made up of 14 amino acids. Germline V gene sequence: CDR1 SNHLY, CDR2 FYNNEI.

V is TRBV27 and J is TRBJ2-3, with 10 bases identical to TRBD2. Germline CDR1 is MNHEY and CDR2 is SMNVEV (reference sequence). After removal of 3 bases from V and 2 bases from J, the junction contained 8 bases not matched to a gene. This CDR3 region has 17 residues. CDR3 amino acids: CASSFQRGGLATDTQYF. In DNA form, the CDR3 reads TGTGCCAGCAGTTTCCAGCGGGGGGGACTAGCCACAGATACGCAGTATTTT.

The CDR3 coding sequence is TGTGCCACCAGCAGAGATGGGTCAGGGAGGGATGAGCAGTTCTTC. Translating gives CATSRDGSGRDEQFF. The J gene is TRBJ2-1, the V gene TRBV15; 7 nucleotides align to TRBD2. V shed 0 bases, J shed 8 bases, and the junction held 7 bases outside the gene matches. CDR3 length equals 15 residues. CDR1 and CDR2 (germline): LNHNV, YYDKDF (reference sequence).

This chain uses TRBV30 with TRBJ1-2; D is unresolved. From germline, CDR1 is GTSNPN and CDR2 SVGIG (reference sequence). V was shortened by 0 bases and J by 0 bases, with 5 bases between the two germline ends. This CDR3 is built from 13 residues. The CDR3 reads CAWSVIANYGYTF. The CDR3 DNA reads as TGTGCCTGGAGTGTGATAGCTAACTATGGCTACACCTTC.

This clone was recorded only once. This chain joins TRBV6-5 and TRBJ1-3; TRBD1 matches 7 bases. This CDR3 is built from 16 residues. Germline-derived CDR1 and CDR2 are MNHEY and SVGAGI. The V segment lost 4 bases and the J segment 2 bases; nucleotides outside the gene matches: 8. This CDR3 reads CASSSTKQGTGNTIYF. The CDR3 bases are TGTGCCAGCAGTTCGACAAAACAGGGGACTGGAAACACCATATATTTT.

The chain links TRBV7-2 to TRBJ1-2; tentative D call: TRBD1 (5 bases). CDR1 is SGHTA and CDR2 is FQGNSA in the germline V gene. Trimming removed 1 base from V and 6 bases from J, with 15 bases in between. The CDR3 totals 15 residues. CDR3 sequence reads: CASSLVSPGGNGYTF. CDR3 DNA: TGTGCCAGCAGCTTAGTATCTCCCGGGGGGAATGGCTACACCTTC.

This clone has more than one count but fewer than ten. In DNA, the CDR3 is TGTGCCAGCAGCAAATCCGCCCAGAGGGACAGAAACACCGGGGAGCTGTTTTTT. Its translation is CASSKSAQRDRNTGELFF. This chain uses TRBV21-1 with TRBJ2-2; no DNA check was done on the table's D call, TRBD1. TRBV21-1 has pseudogene status. This CDR3 has 18 amino acids.

V usage is TRBV7-2 and J usage is TRBJ2-2, with D possibly matching TRBD1 (5 bases). This CDR3 is 15 amino acids long. CDR1 and CDR2 (germline): SGHTA, FQGNSA. Trimming took off 3 bases at V and 0 bases at J, with 8 bases between the two ends. The CDR3 here is CASSLTAANTGELFF. In DNA form, the CDR3 reads TGTGCCAGCAGCTTGACAGCTGCGAACACCGGGGAGCTGTTTTTT. Complete variable domain (other parts from reference TRBV7-2 and TRBJ2-2): GAGVSQSPSNKVTEKGKDVELRCDPISGHTALYWYRQSLGQGLEFLIYFQGNSAPDKSGLPSDRFSAERTGGSVSTLTIQRTQQEDSAVYLCASSLTAANTGELFFGEGSRLTVL.

J is TRBJ2-7 and V is TRBV19, with TRBD1 identical over 9 bases. The CDR3 has 13 amino acids. Germline CDR1 LNHDA, CDR2 SQIVND (reference sequence). With V trimmed by 5 bases and J by 6 bases, 5 bases remained unmatched. The CDR3 bases are TGTGCCAGTAGTCGGGACAGGGTGGGCGAGCAGTACTTC. Translating it yields CASSRDRVGEQYF.

The chain carries TRBV7-9 and TRBJ1-4; tentative D call: TRBD1 (5 bases). The CDR3 totals 16 residues. The V gene lost 5 bases and the J gene lost 2 bases, with 15 bases spanning the gap. Germline V gene lookup returns CDR1 SEHNR and CDR2 FQNEAQ (reference sequence). In nucleotides, the CDR3 is TGTGCCAGCAGCACAACAGGAGCCGGGACTAATGAAAAACTGTTTTTT. This codes for CASSTTGAGTNEKLFF.

The rearrangement links TRBV10-3 to TRBJ2-2; 10 bases agree with TRBD2. CDR3 length: 16 residues. Trimming removed 2 bases from V and 0 bases from J; junction bases left unmatched: 0. CDR1 is ENHRY and CDR2 is SYGVKD in the germline V gene. CDR3 sequence reads: CAISESGGANTGELFF. CDR3 sequence (DNA): TGTGCCATCAGTGAGAGCGGGGGGGCGAACACCGGGGAGCTGTTTTTT.

This clone was observed a handful of times. This chain connects TRBV10-3 to TRBJ2-7, with a tentative D call TRBD1 (5 bases). V was cut by 3 bases and J by 2 bases, with 14 bases left in between. Per the germline V gene, CDR1 is ENHRY and CDR2 is SYGVKD. CDR3 length: 15 amino acids. In DNA, the CDR3 is TGTGCCATCAGTGAAAGGCAGGGTAACCCCTACGAGCAGTACTTC. Translation gives CAISERQGNPYEQYF.

The V and J genes are TRBV27 and TRBJ2-5; D possibly corresponds to TRBD1 (6 bases). The germline gives CDR1 MNHEY, CDR2 SMNVEV (reference sequence). Deletions cut 8 bases from V and 2 bases from J, with 12 bases between. This CDR3 has 13 amino acids. This chain's CDR3 is CASRPGQQETQYF. The CDR3 region has the DNA TGTGCCAGCCGCCCTGGACAGCAAGAGACCCAGTACTTC.

This clone has a single count. The chain recombines TRBV7-9 with TRBJ1-6; TRBD1 matches at 7 bases. Germline CDR1 reads SEHNR; CDR2 reads FQNEAQ (reference sequence). The CDR3 loop spans 14 amino acids. Germline trimming cut 1 base from V and 9 bases from J; bases unmatched to any gene: 3. The CDR3 protein is CASSLGQGISPLHF. CDR3 bases: TGTGCCAGCAGCTTAGGACAGGGAATTTCACCCCTCCACTTT.

The V and J genes are TRBV29-1 and TRBJ2-3, with 9 bases lining up with TRBD2. CDR3 length equals 14 residues. CDR1 and CDR2 from the germline V gene are SQVTM and ANQGSEA. J gave up 4 bases and V 5 bases, and 7 bases lay outside the gene matches. This CDR3 reads CSVTLQRGADTQYF. In nucleotides, the CDR3 is TGCAGCGTTACCTTACAGCGGGGGGCAGATACGCAGTATTTT.

This clone appeared once. The chain carries TRBV5-6 and TRBJ1-5; no reliable D call. V lost 0 bases and J lost 4, with 11 bases in between. There are 15 residues in the CDR3. The germline gives CDR1 SGHDT, CDR2 YYEEEE. CDR3 DNA: TGTGCCAGCAGCTTGGGGCAGGTAAAGAATCAGCCCCAGCATTTT. Protein product: CASSLGQVKNQPQHF.

The chain uses TRBV19 and TRBJ1-5, with 9 bases fitting TRBD1. Germline-derived CDR1 and CDR2 are LNHDA and SQIVND (reference sequence). The CDR3 consists of 16 residues. V lost 4 bases, J lost 2 bases, and 6 bases stayed unmatched. CDR3: CASSTGQGFGNQPQHF. The CDR3 DNA sequence: TGTGCCAGTAGTACTGGACAGGGGTTTGGCAATCAGCCCCAGCATTTT.

The gene calls are TRBV7-8 and TRBJ2-5, with 9 bases identical to TRBD2. This CDR3 contains 16 residues. Germline lookup yields CDR1 SGHVS and CDR2 FQNEAQ. J lost 4 bases, V lost 1 base, and 7 bases had no gene match. The CDR3 here is CASSLDAGGPSETQYF. The CDR3, as DNA: TGTGCCAGCAGCTTAGACGCGGGGGGGCCATCAGAGACCCAGTACTTC. Filled out from reference TRBV7-8 and TRBJ2-5, the complete variable domain reads GAGVSQSPRYKVAKRGQDVALRCDPISGHVSLFWYQQALGQGPEFLTYFQNEAQLDKSGLPSDRFFAERPEGSVSTLKIQRTQQEDSAVYLCASSLDAGGPSETQYFGPGTRLLVL.

This sequence joins TRBV7-9 and TRBJ1-4, with D hard to call. V dropped 8 bases and J dropped 0 bases, with 4 bases sitting between them. CDR3 size: 12 residues. Germline V gives CDR1 SEHNR, CDR2 FQNEAQ (reference sequence). The CDR3 DNA sequence: TGTGCCAGCCGGGCAACTAATGAAAAACTGTTTTTT. Translated, it gives CASRATNEKLFF.

This clone appeared a single time. The rearrangement links TRBV7-8 to TRBJ1-5; D remains unclear. The germline V gene has CDR1 SGHVS and CDR2 FQNEAQ. Trimming shortened V by 5 bases and J by 1 base, and 12 bases separated the two germline ends. This CDR3 has 15 amino acids. The CDR3 bases are TGTGCCAGCAGCAGAGAAACTAGAAGCAATCAGCCCCAGCATTTT. Its translation: CASSRETRSNQPQHF.

The chain couples TRBV10-2 to TRBJ1-2, with D uncertain. Between the trimmed V and J ends, which lost 3 bases and 6 bases, there was a span of 14 bases. CDR1 is WSHSY and CDR2 is SAAADI in the germline V gene. This CDR3 spans 14 amino acids. The CDR3 nucleotides read TGCGCCAGCAGTGAACCGGGAGGATTCAATGGCTACACCTTC. Translating it yields CASSEPGGFNGYTF.

The CDR3 nucleotides are TGTGCCAGCAGTTACTCGGGGGGTCCGAATCAGCCCCAGCATTTT. Translated, it gives CASSYSGGPNQPQHF. The chain combines TRBV6-5 with TRBJ1-5; TRBD1 is a possible D gene (5 bases). Trimming took off 0 bases at V and 4 bases at J, with 10 bases between the two ends. This CDR3 region has 15 residues. The germline V gene has CDR1 MNHEY and CDR2 SVGAGI.

V usage is TRBV11-1 and J usage is TRBJ2-1, with 9 bases identical to TRBD1. V shed 2 bases, J shed 8 bases, and the junction held 10 bases outside the gene matches. CDR1 and CDR2 from the germline V gene are SGHAT and FQDESV (reference sequence). This CDR3 has 16 amino acids. The CDR3 bases are TGTGCCAGCAGCTTATATCCCGGGACAGGGCTCTATGAGCAGTTCTTC. This gives the protein CASSLYPGTGLYEQFF.

The chain uses TRBV5-8 and TRBJ1-4; 10 bases map to TRBD1. V dropped 0 bases and J dropped 1; count of bases not matched to a gene: 0. The germline V gene encodes CDR1 SGHTS and CDR2 YDEGEE. This CDR3 is built from 16 residues. The CDR3 region has the DNA TGTGCCAGCAGCTTGGGGACAGGGGGAACTAATGAAAAACTGTTTTTT. It specifies CASSLGTGGTNEKLFF.

The J gene is TRBJ2-2, the V gene TRBV12-3 or TRBV12-4; D call uncertain. The CDR3 loop spans 13 amino acids. The V end lost 1 base, the J end lost 5 bases, and 5 bases lay between the germline ends. In nucleotides, the CDR3 is TGTGCCAGCAGTTTAGTCCTTACCGGGGAGCTGTTTTTT. Encoded protein: CASSLVLTGELFF.

This chain joins TRBV19 and TRBJ1-3; D unresolved. V gave up 6 bases and J gave up 0 bases, with 15 bases separating them. The germline V gene has CDR1 LNHDA and CDR2 SQIVND (reference sequence). The CDR3 runs 16 residues. CDR3 amino acids: CASRDRVQSSGNTIYF. DNA for the CDR3: TGTGCCAGTAGAGACCGGGTCCAGTCCTCTGGAAACACCATATATTTT.

The chain is built from TRBV10-3 and TRBJ2-1; 12 positions match TRBD1. V was clipped by 7 bases and J by 10 bases; unmatched bases: 11. The CDR3 extends over 15 amino acids. Germline V gene data show CDR1 as ENHRY and CDR2 as SYGVKD. The CDR3 DNA reads as TGTGCCATCACAAGGGGACAGGGGGCGTCGGGGGAGCAGTTCTTC. This sequence encodes CAITRGQGASGEQFF.

The CDR3 here is CASSPTGGSYNEQFF. The DNA of the CDR3 is TGTGCCAGCAGCCCCACAGGGGGTTCCTACAATGAGCAGTTCTTC. The rearrangement joins TRBV5-5 to TRBJ2-1; 8 positions match TRBD1. Per the germline V gene, CDR1 is SGHKS and CDR2 is YYEKEE (reference sequence). Losses at the gene ends were 4 bases for V and 1 base for J; bases not matched to a gene: 4. CDR3 size: 15 residues.

The genes are TRBV30 and TRBJ2-2; D might be TRBD1 (5 bases). The germline V and J ends were trimmed by 4 bases and 4 bases, with 13 bases remaining between them. The CDR3 is made up of 14 amino acids. From germline, CDR1 is GTSNPN and CDR2 SVGIG (reference sequence). CDR3 amino acids: CAWKYQQVTGELFF. The CDR3 region has the DNA TGTGCCTGGAAGTACCAACAGGTCACCGGGGAGCTGTTTTTT.

V is TRBV2 and J is TRBJ1-3; a possible D gene is TRBD1 (5 bases). The CDR3 is 16 residues long. V was clipped by 5 bases and J by 0 bases, with 14 bases between them. CDR1 is SNHLY, CDR2 FYNNEI, per germline. The CDR3 region is CASSIDQGISGNTIYF. DNA of the CDR3: TGTGCCAGCAGTATCGACCAGGGTATCTCTGGAAACACCATATATTTT.